This T cell receptor beta chain appears in the sequencing data of a study of response to subunit inactivated influenza vaccine. TCRdb ran MiXCR on the RT-PCR reads and lists one entry per CDR3 protein. Counted here are under 550,000 distinct CDR3 sequences, under 9% occurring once; the ten biggest clones make up about an eighth. Points on this clonotype: A much larger clone lies a single base off, so this may be a read error.

Germline V gene sequence: CDR1 SGHAT, CDR2 FQNNGV. The CDR3 has 16 amino acids. The V end lost 1 base, the J end lost 5 bases, and 17 bases lay between the germline ends. The sample in question was PBMCs from blood, obtained roughly 24 months after vaccination. The source of this sequence is a man in his fifties or sixties who received an inactivated influenza vaccine. This rearrangement joins TRBV11-2 to TRBJ2-5; perhaps TRBD2 as D (7 bases). Written as DNA, the CDR3 is TGTGCCAGCAGCTTAGTATTGGCGGGGGACAAGGAGACCCAGTACTTC. The encoded protein is CASSLVLAGDKETQYF.